Listed below are T cell receptor beta chains from one sample, sequenced in a study of OX40 agonist ivuxolimab in advanced cancers. Sequenced by immunoSEQ multiplex PCR; TCRdb stores in-frame clones only, minus some. The data contain approximately 160,000 clones, around 94% of them singletons. This specimen was CD4+ or CD8+ T cells sorted from blood, taken in a trial of the OX40 agonist ivuxolimab. Receptors originate from an adult with an advanced solid tumor such as melanoma, head and neck, liver or kidney cancer. CDR3s include the opening cysteine and the closing phenylalanine or tryptophan. The D gene is left open where the match is weak. For some rows the clone size is stated as once, few or many, or as a class when expanded; others skip it.

j_call | d_call | clone_size | v_call | cdr3_aa | cdr3_nt
TRBJ1-2 | TRBD1 | . | TRBV4-3 | CASSQDTARTGAYGYTF | TGCGCCAGCAGCCAAGATACAGCCCGGACAGGGGCGTATGGCTACACCTTC
TRBJ1-2 | TRBD1 | once | TRBV28 | CASSLAGTTGSYGYTF | TGTGCCAGCAGTCTGGCGGGAACGACAGGGAGTTATGGCTACACCTTC
TRBJ2-1 | TRBD2 | . | TRBV11-3 | CASSPKGVAGGPGEQFF | TGTGCCAGCAGCCCCAAGGGGGTAGCGGGAGGGCCAGGAGAGCAGTTCTTC
TRBJ2-5 | . | . | TRBV29-1 | CSARGGTSYQETQYF | TGCAGCGCCCGGGGCGGGACATCGTACCAAGAGACCCAGTACTTC
TRBJ2-2 | . | . | TRBV9 | CASRRGTGELFF | TGTGCCAGCCGGAGAGGGACCGGGGAGCTGTTTTTT
TRBJ1-1 | . | . | TRBV19 | CASMTQGGAAEAFF | TGTGCCAGTATGACGCAGGGAGGGGCCGCTGAAGCTTTCTTT
TRBJ2-6 | . | . | TRBV10-2 | CASSVSISGANVLTF | TGCGCCAGCAGTGTATCGATCTCTGGGGCCAACGTCCTGACTTTC
TRBJ2-7 | . | . | TRBV11-2 | CASSPMIDEQYF | TGTGCCAGCAGCCCCATGATTGACGAGCAGTACTTC
TRBJ2-2 | . | . | TRBV7-2 | CASSSLASNTGELFF | TGTGCCAGCAGCTCCCTAGCGTCGAACACCGGGGAGCTGTTTTTT
TRBJ2-3 | TRBD2 | . | TRBV28 | CASQAGGPGDTQYF | TGTGCCAGTCAGGCGGGGGGGCCCGGAGATACGCAGTATTTT
TRBJ1-2 | . | . | TRBV28 | CASSSLSDGNNYGYTF | TGTGCCAGCAGTTCCCTTTCGGACGGAAATAACTATGGCTACACCTTC
TRBJ2-7 | . | . | TRBV28 | CATAGPSWQYF | TGTGCCACCGCGGGACCCTCATGGCAGTACTTC
TRBJ2-7 | TRBD2 | . | TRBV19 | CASSIRSSGSVPEQYF | TGTGCCAGTAGTATAAGGTCTAGCGGGAGTGTTCCCGAGCAGTACTTC
TRBJ2-6 | TRBD1 | . | TRBV9 | CASSVGGRTGSFSGANVLTF | TGTGCCAGCAGCGTAGGAGGTAGGACAGGGTCTTTCTCTGGGGCCAACGTCCTGACTTTC
TRBJ2-1 | TRBD2 | . | TRBV23-1 | CASSGAGGGYNEQFF | TGCGCCAGCAGTGGAGCGGGGGGCGGATACAATGAGCAGTTCTTC
TRBJ1-1 | TRBD1 | . | TRBV5-1 | CASSFEQGASTEAFF | TGCGCCAGCAGCTTCGAACAGGGGGCCAGCACTGAAGCTTTCTTT
TRBJ2-3 | . | . | TRBV5-4 | CASSLETTDTQYF | TGTGCCAGCAGCTTGGAGACCACAGATACGCAGTATTTT
TRBJ2-1 | TRBD2 | once | TRBV6-6 | CASSRTSGSNEQFF | TGTGCCAGCAGCCGGACTAGCGGGAGTAATGAGCAGTTCTTC
TRBJ2-1 | . | . | TRBV27 | CASSLSSSAVLYEQFF | TGTGCCAGCAGTTTATCATCTAGCGCCGTTCTCTATGAGCAGTTCTTC
TRBJ1-1 | TRBD1 | . | TRBV2 | CASRTGTGTEAFF | TGTGCCAGCAGAACCGGGACAGGTACTGAAGCTTTCTTT
TRBJ1-1 | . | . | TRBV11-2 | CASSLVSQAFF | TGTGCCAGCAGCTTAGTGTCTCAGGCTTTCTTT
TRBJ1-4 | . | . | TRBV2 | CASSYDRLLNEKLFF | TGTGCCAGCAGTTATGACAGGTTACTTAATGAAAAACTGTTTTTT
TRBJ2-6 | . | . | TRBV15 | CATSRVQMGANVLTF | TGTGCCACCAGCAGAGTCCAAATGGGGGCCAACGTCCTGACTTTC
TRBJ2-2 | . | . | TRBV10-3 | CAISEITPHTGELFF | TGTGCCATCAGTGAAATAACCCCCCACACCGGGGAGCTGTTTTTT
TRBJ1-2 | . | . | TRBV7-2 | CASSGIGSLDGYTF | TGTGCCAGCAGCGGTATCGGGAGTCTGGATGGCTACACCTTC
TRBJ2-7 | TRBD1 | . | TRBV10-3 | CAISGLGTGVPYEQYF | TGTGCCATCAGTGGACTTGGGACAGGGGTGCCCTACGAGCAGTACTTC
TRBJ2-5 | . | . | TRBV5-5 | CASSNYGGWETQYF | TGTGCCAGCAGCAACTATGGAGGTTGGGAGACCCAGTACTTC
TRBJ2-1 | TRBD1 | . | TRBV19 | CASTPGQDYNEQFF | TGTGCCAGTACACCGGGACAGGACTACAATGAGCAGTTCTTC
TRBJ2-7 | TRBD1 | . | TRBV4-1 | CASSAPGQTYEQYF | TGCGCCAGCAGCGCTCCGGGACAGACCTACGAGCAGTACTTC
TRBJ2-2 | . | . | TRBV27 | CASMLRNTGELFF | TGTGCCAGCATGCTTAGGAACACCGGGGAGCTGTTTTTT
TRBJ2-3 | . | . | TRBV9 | CASSVAIGAPGTDTQYF | TGTGCCAGCAGCGTAGCTATCGGCGCTCCAGGCACAGATACGCAGTATTTT
TRBJ2-1 | . | . | TRBV5-1 | CASSLQRGEQFF | TGCGCCAGCAGCTTGCAGAGGGGTGAGCAGTTCTTC
TRBJ2-7 | TRBD2 | . | TRBV5-8 | CASSRGRAYEQYF | TGTGCCAGCAGCCGGGGGAGGGCGTACGAGCAGTACTTC
TRBJ2-7 | TRBD1 | . | TRBV4-1 | CASSQDFYGTGDHEQYF | TGCGCCAGCAGCCAAGATTTTTATGGGACAGGGGACCACGAGCAGTACTTC
TRBJ1-2 | . | . | TRBV7-2 | CASSLGASFYGYTF | TGTGCCAGCAGCTTAGGGGCCAGTTTTTATGGCTACACCTTC
TRBJ2-7 | TRBD1 | . | TRBV6-1 | CASRDRGTISYEQYF | TGTGCCAGCAGAGACAGGGGGACGATCTCCTACGAGCAGTACTTC
TRBJ1-2 | TRBD1 | once | TRBV5-1 | CASSPQGTGTNYGYTF | TGCGCCAGCAGCCCCCAGGGGACAGGGACCAACTATGGCTACACCTTC
TRBJ2-7 | . | . | TRBV5-6 | CASSLGGGAREQYF | TGTGCCAGCAGCTTGGGAGGGGGGGCGAGGGAGCAGTACTTC
TRBJ2-7 | TRBD2 | . | TRBV11-2 | CASSPGGLADHYEQYF | TGTGCCAGCAGTCCAGGAGGCCTAGCGGATCACTACGAGCAGTACTTC
TRBJ1-5 | . | once | TRBV6-5 | CASSYGDQPQHF | TGTGCCAGCAGTTACGGGGATCAGCCCCAGCATTTT
TRBJ1-1 | TRBD1 | . | TRBV5-6 | CASSLDRGLNTEAFF | TGTGCCAGCAGCTTGGACAGGGGATTGAACACTGAAGCTTTCTTT
TRBJ2-6 | . | . | TRBV19 | CASTSLGDGSLGANVLTF | TGTGCCAGTACTTCCCTGGGGGACGGGTCCTTAGGGGCCAACGTCCTGACTTTC
TRBJ2-7 | . | . | TRBV9 | CASSSAILPLEQYF | TGTGCCAGCAGCTCCGCGATCCTCCCCCTGGAGCAGTACTTC
TRBJ2-7 | TRBD1 | . | TRBV6-6 | CASRQQGVGEQYF | TGTGCCAGCAGACAACAGGGGGTAGGCGAGCAGTACTTC
TRBJ2-7 | . | . | TRBV7-2 | CASSFGAGPSYEQYF | TGTGCCAGCAGCTTCGGGGCGGGGCCCTCCTACGAGCAGTACTTC
TRBJ2-3 | TRBD1 | once | TRBV10-3 | CAISEPRTGWRDTQYF | TGTGCCATCAGTGAGCCGAGGACAGGGTGGAGAGATACGCAGTATTTT
TRBJ2-7 | . | . | TRBV28 | CASTYGESEQYF | TGTGCCAGCACCTATGGTGAATCCGAGCAGTACTTC
TRBJ2-7 | TRBD2 | . | TRBV7-2 | CASSLDASGLSYEQYF | TGTGCCAGCAGCTTAGATGCTAGCGGGCTTTCCTACGAGCAGTACTTC
TRBJ2-3 | TRBD1 | . | TRBV18 | CASSLGQGAIDTQYF | TGTGCCAGCTCACTGGGACAGGGGGCAATAGATACGCAGTATTTT
TRBJ1-5 | . | . | TRBV18 | CASSPRAGPINQPQHF | TGTGCCAGCTCACCCCGGGCAGGTCCCATTAATCAGCCCCAGCATTTT